These T cell receptor beta chains were read from a single sample in a study of T cells after yellow fever vaccination. Via MiXCR, TCRdb re-called the 5' RACE reads, giving one row per CDR3 protein. The table records about 300,000 distinct CDR3 sequences, under 9% of them present only once. Here the sequenced sample was CD4+ T cells sorted from PBMCs, taken 5 days after the yellow fever booster vaccination. The receptors were gathered from a man aged 18 to 35 who received the YFV17D yellow fever vaccine. Each CDR3 is given with its conserved first and last residue. A D gene is named only where the DNA matches it firmly. Some rows have no size entry. The others give once, few or many, or a class for an expanded clone.

V gene | D gene | clone size | CDR3 protein
TRBV5-6 | . | . | CASSWGEIGTDTQYF
TRBV25-1 | TRBD1 | . | CASSERDRAATEAFF
TRBV11-3 | . | . | CASSLDLLDTQYF
TRBV7-2 | . | . | CASSLGVRDGAHSGYTF
TRBV7-2 | . | few | CASLAWPNSPLHF
TRBV5-1 | TRBD1 | few | CASSWQGTGTNEKLFF
TRBV7-9 | . | few | CASSKESIPGF
TRBV2 | . | few | CASSEMINEKLFF
TRBV5-1 | . | many | CASSSDPTPRENTEAFF
TRBV5-5 | TRBD1 | . | CASSWDRGRTNEKLFF
TRBV18 | . | few | CASSPRSADQETQYF
TRBV10-3 | TRBD1 | few | CAISFGTGDSPLHF
TRBV5-1 | . | few | CASRSGVTEGEQFF
TRBV30 | . | . | CAWSVREGPGYTF
TRBV7-9 | TRBD1 | few | CASSFGDREGSPLHF
TRBV28 | . | . | CASRLGGTGETQYF